One and the same sample provided the 32 T cell receptor beta chains below, sequenced in a study of identical twins. TCRdb re-derived calls from the 5' RACE reads in MiXCR, one entry per CDR3 protein. The sample has fewer than 900,000 distinct CDR3 sequences, about 18% seen once. The same specimen was also included in a second study, on T cells expressing NK-cell markers.

Sample: PBMCs. The receptor set was obtained from a woman under 30 in good health.

V gene TRBV11-2 combines with J gene TRBJ2-1, with unresolved D. Trimming removed 3 bases from V and 6 bases from J, with 12 bases in between. The CDR3 extends over 14 amino acids. The germline V gene has CDR1 SGHAT and CDR2 FQNNGV. The DNA for the CDR3 is TGTGCCAGCAGCTTTTGGACGGTTCTCAATGAGCAGTTCTTC. Its protein product is CASSFWTVLNEQFF.

The J gene is TRBJ2-1, the V gene TRBV4-1, with unresolved D. CDR1 and CDR2 from the germline V gene are MGHRA and YSYEKL. V gave up 1 base and J gave up 0 bases, with 13 bases separating them. The length of the CDR3 is 17 residues. Written as DNA, the CDR3 is TGCGCCAGCAGCCAAGGAAGGGCCTTTACCTCCTACAATGAGCAGTTCTTC. Encoded protein: CASSQGRAFTSYNEQFF.

As regards this clonotype: A read error may produce the germline difference seen at one junction end. V gene TRBV5-1 combines with J gene TRBJ1-2; D is perhaps TRBD1 (5 bases). The CDR3 is 14 amino acids. Germline V gene sequence: CDR1 SGHRS, CDR2 YFSETQ. The CDR3 nucleotides are TGCGCCAGCGGCTTGTGGGGGACTAACTATGGCTACACCTTC. Residues: CASGLWGTNYGYTF.

This clonotype was detected a few times. This chain uses TRBV5-1 with TRBJ2-1; TRBD1 or TRBD2 may be the D gene (5 bases each). Germline V CDR1 and CDR2: SGHRS, YFSETQ. The CDR3 runs 14 residues. Trimming stripped 7 bases from V and 7 bases from J, with 18 bases between. The CDR3 loop reads CASLPGLAGNEQFF. DNA for the CDR3: TGCGCCAGCTTACCGGGGCTAGCTGGTAATGAGCAGTTCTTC.

This clonotype turned up a few times. This chain joins TRBV6-1 and TRBJ2-2; 14 positions agree with TRBD2. Losses at the gene ends were 5 bases for V and 1 base for J; bases not matched to a gene: 3. Germline V gives CDR1 MNHNS, CDR2 SASEGT. This CDR3 is built from 17 residues. This chain's CDR3 is CASSKGTSGRNTGELFF. CDR3 coding DNA: TGTGCCAGCAGTAAGGGGACTAGCGGGAGGAACACCGGGGAGCTGTTTTTT.

This clonotype appeared a few times. The chain couples TRBV29-1 to TRBJ2-1; D may be TRBD2 (6 bases). Germline V gene data show CDR1 as SQVTM and CDR2 as ANQGSEA. V was shortened by 4 bases and J by 9 bases, with 13 bases between the two germline ends. CDR3 length equals 12 residues. The CDR3 region is CSVGRDFGEQFF. The CDR3 DNA follows: TGCAGCGTTGGGCGGGACTTCGGTGAGCAGTTCTTC.

A few counts support this clonotype. V and J are TRBV9 and TRBJ2-1; 7 bases fit TRBD2. The CDR3 has 14 amino acids. V shed 1 base and J 2 bases; nucleotides not matched to a gene: 0. Germline CDR1 SGDLS, CDR2 YYNGEE. The CDR3 protein is CASSVTSAYNEQFF. The CDR3 DNA reads TGTGCCAGCAGCGTAACTAGCGCCTACAATGAGCAGTTCTTC.

The V call is TRBV7-2, the J call TRBJ2-5; 11 nucleotides agree with TRBD2. CDR3 size: 16 residues. Germline V lookup: CDR1 SGHTA, CDR2 FQGNSA. V lost 5 bases and J lost 2; bases outside the gene matches: 7. The CDR3 DNA follows: TGTGCCAGCAGCCGAAGGACTAGCGGGTCACAAGAGACCCAGTACTTC. Encoded protein: CASSRRTSGSQETQYF.

The chain employs TRBV5-5 and TRBJ2-7; possibly TRBD1 or TRBD2 for D (6 bases each). CDR1 is SGHKS, CDR2 YYEKEE, per germline (reference sequence). V was shortened by 2 bases and J by 2 bases, with 17 bases between the two germline ends. This CDR3 contains 16 residues. CDR3 sequence reads: CASSLRGLPRAYEQYF. For the CDR3, the DNA is TGTGCCAGCAGCTTACGGGGGCTCCCCAGGGCCTACGAGCAGTACTTC.

J is TRBJ2-1 and V is TRBV5-1; 8 bases are shared with TRBD1. The germline gives CDR1 SGHRS, CDR2 YFSETQ. V lost 0 bases to trimming and J lost 7 bases; unmatched junction nucleotides: 6. The CDR3 runs 15 residues. The CDR3 sequence: CASSLVPTGANEQFF. As DNA, the CDR3 is TGCGCCAGCAGCTTGGTCCCGACAGGGGCAAATGAGCAGTTCTTC.

The V and J genes are TRBV12-3 or TRBV12-4 and TRBJ2-7, with 7 bases that match TRBD1. The ends lost 5 bases at V and 10 bases at J; junction bases unmatched: 8. The CDR3 is 12 amino acids. The CDR3 DNA follows: TGTGCCAGCAGTCAGAACAGGGGCGGCCAGTACTTC. Residues: CASSQNRGGQYF.

This clonotype was detected a few times. The CDR3 spells CASAEGDRRTDTQYF. In nucleotides, the CDR3 is TGTGCCAGCGCGGAGGGGGACAGGAGGACGGATACGCAGTATTTT. This rearrangement joins TRBV7-2 to TRBJ2-3, with TRBD1 matching over 8 bases. The ends lost 8 bases at V and 6 bases at J; junction bases unmatched: 13. The CDR3 totals 15 residues. The germline gives CDR1 SGHTA, CDR2 FQGNSA.

This CDR3 is CSASSDPGPETQYF. CDR3 DNA: TGCAGTGCTAGTTCGGATCCTGGGCCAGAGACCCAGTACTTC. J is TRBJ2-5 and V is TRBV20-1; no reliable D call. This CDR3 comprises 14 residues. Germline CDR1 reads DFQATT; CDR2 reads SNEGSKA (reference sequence). V was clipped by 3 bases and J by 4 bases, with 15 bases between them.

In regard to this clonotype: An end of the junction does not agree with germline; a read error may underlie this. The chain combines TRBV7-3 with TRBJ2-3, with 13 bases lining up with TRBD2. CDR1 is SGHTA, CDR2 FQGTGA, per germline. The CDR3 totals 14 residues. As DNA, the CDR3 is TGTACCAGCAGCTTAGGGACTAGCGGGGCTACGCAGTATTTT. Amino acid sequence: CTSSLGTSGATQYF. Filled out from reference TRBV7-3 and TRBJ2-3, the complete variable domain reads GAGVSQTPSNKVTEKGKYVELRCDPISGHTALYWYRQSLGQGPEFLIYFQGTGAADDSGLPNDRFFAVRPEGSVSTLKIQRTERGDSAVYLCTSSLGTSGATQYFGPGTRLTVL.

This clonotype has only a few counts. The genes are TRBV6-5 and TRBJ2-2; D unclear. This CDR3 contains 15 residues. CDR1 and CDR2 (germline): MNHEY, SVGAGI. V was shortened by 0 bases and J by 1 base, with 6 bases between the two germline ends. In DNA, the CDR3 is TGTGCCAGCAGTTACTCGAGACAGAACACCGGGGAGCTGTTTTTT. Its translation: CASSYSRQNTGELFF.

The chain uses TRBV29-1 and TRBJ2-3; 11 bases are shared with TRBD2. Germline CDR1 SQVTM, CDR2 ANQGSEA. This CDR3 is built from 11 residues. V trimming: 1 base; J trimming: 14 bases; junction bases outside the gene matches: 2. The CDR3 DNA reads as TGCAGCGTTGAAGTCCTAGCGGGAGGGTATTTT. Its protein is CSVEVLAGGYF.

J is TRBJ2-3 and V is TRBV5-1, with 7 bases that match TRBD1. V lost 0 bases, J lost 4 bases, and 8 bases stayed unmatched. Germline-derived CDR1 and CDR2 are SGHRS and YFSETQ. This CDR3 is built from 16 residues. The CDR3 nucleotides are TGCGCCAGCAGCTTGGAAGGGGGCGCGTACGCAGATACGCAGTATTTT. This gives the protein CASSLEGGAYADTQYF.

The chain couples TRBV10-3 to TRBJ1-1; TRBD1 is a possible D gene (5 bases). The CDR3 is 14 amino acids. V lost 3 bases and J lost 0, with 8 bases in between. Germline V lookup: CDR1 ENHRY, CDR2 SYGVKD. CDR3 nucleotides: TGTGCCATCAGTGACTCGGGGGTGAACACTGAAGCTTTCTTT. It translates to CAISDSGVNTEAFF.

This clonotype appeared a few times. This chain joins TRBV6-1 and TRBJ2-2; D is ambiguous. Germline CDR1 and CDR2: MNHNS and SASEGT. V was pared by 9 bases and J by 4 bases, with 15 bases between. The CDR3 consists of 14 residues. In nucleotides, the CDR3 is TGTGCCAGTAGATTTCGGAGTCGCACCGGGGAGCTGTTTTTT. Translation gives CASRFRSRTGELFF.

There are a few counts of this clonotype. The DNA for the CDR3 is TGCAGCGTTGGGGCCCAGGGACGTGCCCTTTCCTACGAGCAGTACTTC. As protein: CSVGAQGRALSYEQYF. The rearrangement links TRBV29-1 to TRBJ2-7; D is possibly TRBD1 or TRBD2 (5 bases each). The CDR3 runs to 16 residues. CDR1 is SQVTM, CDR2 ANQGSEA, per germline. Trimming shortened V by 4 bases and J by 1 base, and 20 bases separated the two germline ends.

V and J are TRBV5-5 and TRBJ2-5; no firm D call. CDR1 and CDR2 from the germline V gene are SGHKS and YYEKEE (reference sequence). Trimming took 4 bases from V and 2 from J, leaving 9 bases between them. The CDR3 runs to 13 residues. The CDR3 region has the DNA TGTGCCAGCAGCGGCCGGAGACAAGAGACCCAGTACTTC. Protein product: CASSGRRQETQYF.

This clonotype was seen a few times. The chain carries TRBV7-2 and TRBJ2-1; 13 nucleotides agree with TRBD2. The CDR3 contains 16 residues. CDR1 SGHTA and CDR2 FQGNSA come from the germline V gene. Losses at the gene ends were 5 bases for V and 5 bases for J; bases not matched to a gene: 6. Here the CDR3 DNA reads TGTGCCAGCAGCCCCACTAGCGGGAGGGTAAACAATGAGCAGTTCTTC. Its translation is CASSPTSGRVNNEQFF.

In this sample, this clonotype turned up many times. The CDR3 sequence is CSASQPAQETQYF. The DNA of the CDR3 is TGCAGTGCTAGTCAACCCGCGCAAGAGACCCAGTACTTC. The J gene is TRBJ2-5, the V gene TRBV20-1; unclear D gene. The germline V and J ends were trimmed by 3 bases and 2 bases, with 10 bases remaining between them. The germline V gene encodes CDR1 DFQATT and CDR2 SNEGSKA (reference sequence). The CDR3 spans 13 residues.

This clonotype turned up a few times. The V call is TRBV20-1, the J call TRBJ2-2; D unclear. V shed 6 bases and J shed 1 base, with 15 bases lying between them. The germline V gene has CDR1 DFQATT and CDR2 SNEGSKA (reference sequence). The CDR3 is 15 residues long. The CDR3, as DNA: TGCAGTGCCCCCCTTAAGAGTGAGAACACCGGGGAGCTGTTTTTT. It is translated as CSAPLKSENTGELFF.

This clonotype has more than one count but fewer than ten. V is TRBV6-1 and J is TRBJ2-3; 7 bases are a match to TRBD2. The CDR3 extends over 14 amino acids. J was trimmed by 5 bases and V by 9 bases; bases with no gene match: 11. Germline V lookup: CDR1 MNHNS, CDR2 SASEGT. CDR3 sequence (DNA): TGTGCCAGTCCGTCTGGCGGGGGAGGAGATACGCAGTATTTT. This encodes CASPSGGGGDTQYF.

This clonotype has only a few counts. V usage is TRBV20-1 and J usage is TRBJ2-7, with TRBD1 matching 10 bases. V lost 8 bases, J lost 6 bases, and 7 bases stayed unmatched. The length of the CDR3 is 12 residues. CDR1 and CDR2 (germline): DFQATT, SNEGSKA (reference sequence). The DNA of the CDR3 is TGCAGTTCCACGACAGGGGGCTTCGAGCAGTACTTC. Translation: CSSTTGGFEQYF.

This clonotype was counted only a few times. This sequence joins TRBV5-1 and TRBJ2-3; weak D call: TRBD1 (5 bases). The ends were cut back, 2 bases at V and 0 bases at J, with 10 bases in the middle. Germline loops: CDR1 SGHRS, CDR2 YFSETQ. CDR3 length equals 15 residues. The CDR3 region has the DNA TGCGCCAGCAGCTTTATCCAGGGAAGCACAGATACGCAGTATTTT. Translation: CASSFIQGSTDTQYF.

The CDR3 region is CANPGTRDNEQFF. As DNA, the CDR3 is TGTGCCAACCCCGGGACTCGTGACAATGAGCAGTTCTTC. This rearrangement joins TRBV10-3 to TRBJ2-1; tentatively, D is TRBD2 (6 bases). The germline V gene encodes CDR1 ENHRY and CDR2 SYGVKD. Deletions cut 10 bases from V and 5 bases from J, with 15 bases between. The CDR3 has 13 amino acids.

The sample holds many counts of this clonotype. The chain combines TRBV4-3 with TRBJ2-7; 11 bases align to TRBD2. The CDR3 runs to 18 residues. Germline CDR1 LGHNA, CDR2 YSLEER. J lost 2 bases, V lost 0 bases, and 9 bases had no gene match. The CDR3 protein is CASSQELAGALLTYEQYF. CDR3 sequence (DNA): TGCGCCAGCAGCCAAGAACTAGCGGGAGCTTTGCTGACCTACGAGCAGTACTTC.

This clonotype was seen a few times. The chain recombines TRBV7-2 with TRBJ1-1, with D unclear. In germline, CDR1 is SGHTA, CDR2 FQGNSA. The germline V and J ends were trimmed by 3 bases and 1 base, with 12 bases remaining between them. This CDR3 is built from 15 residues. Written as DNA, the CDR3 is TGTGCCAGCAGCTTCAAATGGGCAGGGAACACTGAAGCTTTCTTT. It translates to CASSFKWAGNTEAFF. The full variable domain, rest sourced from reference TRBV7-2 and TRBJ1-1, is GAGVSQSPSNKVTEKGKDVELRCDPISGHTALYWYRQSLGQGLEFLIYFQGNSAPDKSGLPSDRFSAERTGGSVSTLTIQRTQQEDSAVYLCASSFKWAGNTEAFFGQGTRLTVV.

The V call is TRBV6-7, the J call TRBJ2-2; 14 nucleotides agree with TRBD2. TRBV6-7 is sorted into the ORF group, with uncertain function. J gave up 5 bases and V 3 bases, and 5 bases lay outside the gene matches. The CDR3 consists of 17 residues. The DNA for the CDR3 is TGTGCCAGCAGTTATATTGGGACTAGCGGGAGAACCGGGGAGCTGTTTTTT. It translates to CASSYIGTSGRTGELFF.

The rearrangement links TRBV12-3 or TRBV12-4 to TRBJ2-5, with 7 bases fitting TRBD1. The junction had 6 bases not matched to a gene; V was cut back by 0 bases and J by 5 bases. The length of the CDR3 is 15 residues. The CDR3 DNA is TGTGCCAGCAGTTTAGCTAGCGTAGGGGGCGAGACCCAGTACTTC. Translating it yields CASSLASVGGETQYF.